A single sample gave rise to the 26 T cell receptor beta chains below, sequenced in a study of T cell responses to AZD1222 COVID-19 vaccine (dated by TCRdb to the early 2020s). In the paper's terms, the time point label means: baseline before first vaccination. Receptors were amplified or captured by the immunoSEQ multiplex PCR assay. TCRdb retrieved this table from immuneACCESS and kept in-frame rearrangements only. Not all clones are present; in checked studies, unresolved V genes account for under half, and no reason is known for the remainder. Recorded for this sample are 120,000 or so clones; around 89% of them occurred a single time. The ten largest clones take up about 3% of the sample. Sequences were derived from peripheral blood, sampled on day 0 of AZD1222 vaccination. The receptors were gathered from an adult in good health.

The V and J genes are TRBV7-2 and TRBJ1-4, with a possible D match to TRBD1 (6 bases). V gave up 8 bases and J gave up 5 bases, with 12 bases separating them. Germline V gene sequence: CDR1 SGHTA, CDR2 FQGNSA. The CDR3 consists of 13 residues. The CDR3 DNA is TGTGCCAGCTCGGGCAGGGGAAATGAAAAACTGTTTTTT. This codes for CASSGRGNEKLFF.

The rearrangement uses TRBV2 and TRBJ1-5, with D perhaps TRBD1 (6 bases). The CDR3 consists of 15 residues. Trimming took off 6 bases at V and 7 bases at J, with 19 bases between the two ends. Germline CDR1 is SNHLY and CDR2 is FYNNEI. The CDR3 coding sequence is TGTGCCAGCAGGTCCGAGGGGGGGCATAGCCAGCCCCAGCATTTT. Amino acids: CASRSEGGHSQPQHF.

Here the CDR3 reads CASSLEGRQYF. CDR3 sequence (DNA): TGCGCCAGCAGCTTGGAGGGGAGGCAGTACTTC. The V and J genes are TRBV5-1 and TRBJ2-7; D could derive from TRBD1 or TRBD2 (5 bases each). Germline lookup yields CDR1 SGHRS and CDR2 YFSETQ. The CDR3 loop spans 11 amino acids. Trimming took 0 bases from V and 9 from J, leaving 7 bases between them.

The chain uses TRBV19 and TRBJ2-1; possibly TRBD1 or TRBD2 for D (5 bases each). Germline CDR1 reads LNHDA; CDR2 reads SQIVND (reference sequence). The V and J ends lost 4 bases and 8 bases respectively, with 18 bases between them. The CDR3 is 15 amino acids. In DNA form, the CDR3 reads TGTGCCAGTAGTAGCCTTCGAGGGGCCTGGGATGAGCAGTTCTTC. Translating gives CASSSLRGAWDEQFF.

This rearrangement joins TRBV2 to TRBJ2-3; D perhaps matches TRBD2 (6 bases). Between the trimmed V and J ends, which lost 3 bases and 2 bases, there was a span of 12 bases. Germline CDR1 reads SNHLY; CDR2 reads FYNNEI. The CDR3 has 15 amino acids. The CDR3 DNA reads TGTGCCAGCAGTGAGTGGCGGGGTCTCACAGATACGCAGTATTTT. Translating it yields CASSEWRGLTDTQYF.

The gene calls are TRBV5-1 and TRBJ2-1; maybe TRBD2 (6 bases). The CDR3 loop spans 16 amino acids. Germline lookup yields CDR1 SGHRS and CDR2 YFSETQ. V was cut by 4 bases and J by 4 bases, with 18 bases left in between. The CDR3 loop reads CASSKGGALGYNEQFF. In nucleotides, the CDR3 is TGCGCCAGCAGCAAGGGAGGCGCCTTGGGGTACAATGAGCAGTTCTTC.

This sequence joins TRBV10-3 and TRBJ2-2, with unresolved D. CDR3 length equals 14 residues. The V gene lost 3 bases and the J gene lost 7 bases, with 12 bases spanning the gap. Germline CDR1 ENHRY, CDR2 SYGVKD. CDR3 DNA sequence: TGTGCCATCAGTGAAGGGTCCCGCGGCGGGGAGCTGTTTTTT. The encoded protein is CAISEGSRGGELFF.

The chain has TRBV10-3 and TRBJ2-7, with TRBD2 identical over 7 bases. V shed 11 bases, J shed 2 bases, and the junction held 12 bases outside the gene matches. The CDR3 loop spans 14 amino acids. Germline V gene lookup returns CDR1 ENHRY and CDR2 SYGVKD. CDR3 in DNA: TGTGCCCCGTGGGACCGGGAGGACGCCTACGAGCAGTACTTC. Amino acid sequence: CAPWDREDAYEQYF.

The V gene is TRBV5-4, the J gene TRBJ2-2; TRBD2 might be the D (6 bases). Trimming left V 2 bases short and J 5 bases short, with 10 bases between. Germline CDR1 and CDR2: SGHNT and YYREEE (reference sequence). CDR3 length: 14 residues. The CDR3 region is CASSFQGGTGELFF. Written as DNA, the CDR3 is TGTGCCAGCAGCTTTCAGGGAGGTACCGGGGAGCTGTTTTTT.

Of note for this clone: This specimen includes other DNA sequences encoding the same CDR3. The chain joins TRBV27 to TRBJ1-5, with 8 bases lining up with TRBD1. The J segment lost 6 bases and the V segment lost 5 bases, leaving 6 bases of the junction unmatched. Germline V CDR1 and CDR2: MNHEY, SMNVEV (reference sequence). The CDR3 length is 14 residues. This chain's CDR3 is CASSPGTGGQPQHF. CDR3 nucleotide sequence: TGTGCCAGCAGTCCCGGGACAGGAGGTCAGCCCCAGCATTTT.

The chain combines TRBV28 with TRBJ2-1; D might be TRBD1 (5 bases). Deletions cut 3 bases from V and 0 bases from J, with 9 bases between. Germline V gives CDR1 MDHEN, CDR2 SYDVKM. CDR3 length: 15 residues. Here the CDR3 reads CASSLWGSSYNEQFF. The CDR3, as DNA: TGTGCCAGCAGTTTGTGGGGCAGCTCCTACAATGAGCAGTTCTTC.

This chain uses TRBV7-8 with TRBJ2-7; D uncertain. With 5 bases removed from V and 7 bases from J, the gap between germline ends came to 12 bases. Germline CDR1 SGHVS, CDR2 FQNEAQ. The CDR3 contains 12 residues. In DNA form, the CDR3 reads TGTGCCAGCAGCCCCTTAGGCAGGGAGCAGTACTTC. Amino acid sequence: CASSPLGREQYF.

This clone showed up just once. The rearrangement uses TRBV15 and TRBJ2-1; 10 bases align to TRBD2. CDR1 LNHNV and CDR2 YYDKDF come from the germline V gene (reference sequence). J lost 6 bases, V lost 0 bases, and 2 bases had no gene match. This CDR3 contains 15 residues. This CDR3 is CATSRDSSGSNEQFF. CDR3 bases: TGTGCCACCAGCAGAGATTCTAGCGGGAGCAATGAGCAGTTCTTC. The variable domain in full, completed from reference TRBV15 and TRBJ2-1, reads DAMVIQNPRYQVTQFGKPVTLSCSQTLNHNVMYWYQQKSSQAPKLLFHYYDKDFNNEADTPDNFQSRRPNTSFCFLDIRSPGLGDTAMYLCATSRDSSGSNEQFFGPGTRLTVL.

The gene calls are TRBV19 and TRBJ1-2, with unresolved D. Germline CDR1 is LNHDA and CDR2 is SQIVND (reference sequence). Deletions cut 8 bases from V and 1 base from J, with 11 bases between. The CDR3 is 13 residues long. The CDR3 DNA is TGTGCCAGTTGCCCTCATGATAACTATGGCTACACCTTC. It codes for CASCPHDNYGYTF.

The chain joins TRBV6-5 to TRBJ1-1, with D unclear. CDR3 length equals 13 residues. Between the trimmed V and J ends, which lost 11 bases and 3 bases, there was a span of 16 bases. CDR1 and CDR2 (germline): MNHEY, SVGAGI. The CDR3, as DNA: TGTGCCTCCTTGACCGGTCAACACACTGAAGCTTTCTTT. Residues: CASLTGQHTEAFF.

The V call is TRBV24-1, the J call TRBJ2-5; 7 bases agree with TRBD2. Germline CDR1 reads KGHDR; CDR2 reads SFDVKD. The CDR3 covers 15 residues. Germline trimming cut 4 bases from V and 4 bases from J; bases unmatched to any gene: 8. In DNA, the CDR3 is TGTGCCACCAGTGAAATGGGAGGGACCGCAGAGACCCAGTACTTC. Its protein product is CATSEMGGTAETQYF.

The rearrangement links TRBV7-2 to TRBJ1-6, with D perhaps TRBD1 (5 bases). The V end lost 1 base, the J end lost 9 bases, and 10 bases lay between the germline ends. The CDR3 covers 14 residues. Germline lookup yields CDR1 SGHTA and CDR2 FQGNSA. The CDR3 nucleotides are TGTGCCAGCAGCTTAGACCAGGGTGGTTCACCCCTCCACTTT. Its protein is CASSLDQGGSPLHF.

This chain connects TRBV7-2 to TRBJ1-3; no definite D call. V was cut by 7 bases and J by 4 bases, with 20 bases left in between. Germline lookup yields CDR1 SGHTA and CDR2 FQGNSA. This CDR3 contains 16 residues. The CDR3 reads CASTLSRTLGGNTIYF. The CDR3, as DNA: TGTGCCAGCACCTTGTCCAGGACCCTGGGAGGAAACACCATATATTTT.

This rearrangement joins TRBV4-1 to TRBJ2-7, with 7 bases fitting TRBD2. Germline CDR1 MGHRA, CDR2 YSYEKL. The CDR3 has 15 residues. With 3 bases clipped from V and 0 bases from J, the junction kept 5 bases outside the gene matches. CDR3 bases: TGCGCCAGCAGCCAGGGGGACTATAGCTCCTACGAGCAGTACTTC. This sequence encodes CASSQGDYSSYEQYF.

This chain uses TRBV3-1 (or the pseudogene TRBV3-2) with TRBJ1-6, with 11 nucleotides matching TRBD1. The CDR3 is 14 residues long. V shed 9 bases, J shed 8 bases, and the junction held 6 bases outside the gene matches. Germline loops: CDR1 LGHDT, CDR2 YNNKEL (reference sequence). CDR3 sequence (DNA): TGTGCCAGTGCGGACAGGGGGCTTTATTCACCCCTCCACTTT. It specifies CASADRGLYSPLHF.

The rearrangement uses TRBV7-2 and TRBJ1-4; the D is unclear. The germline V gene encodes CDR1 SGHTA and CDR2 FQGNSA. The CDR3 contains 15 residues. Trimming left V 4 bases short and J 1 base short, with 10 bases between. The CDR3 loop reads CASSSQVGTNEKLFF. The DNA of the CDR3 is TGTGCCAGCAGCTCCCAGGTCGGAACTAATGAAAAACTGTTTTTT.

The chain uses TRBV3-1 (or the pseudogene TRBV3-2) and TRBJ2-7; weak D call: TRBD2 (5 bases). V lost 2 bases and J lost 2, with 13 bases in between. This CDR3 has 15 amino acids. Looked up from germline, CDR1 is LGHDT and CDR2 is YNNKEL (reference sequence). The CDR3 nucleotides read TGTGCCAGCAGCCAATACCCAGCCGGGACCTACGAGCAGTACTTC. Its protein product is CASSQYPAGTYEQYF.

The gene calls are TRBV16 and TRBJ1-5, with D unclear. In germline, CDR1 is KGHSY, CDR2 FQNENV. The V and J ends lost 5 bases and 6 bases respectively, with 14 bases between them. The CDR3 has 14 amino acids. CDR3 residues: CASSSTRGSQPQHF. Here the CDR3 DNA reads TGTGCCAGCAGCTCAACCCGCGGGTCTCAGCCCCAGCATTTT.

V usage is TRBV23-1 and J usage is TRBJ2-3; TRBD1 aligns across 7 bases. TRBV23-1 is sorted into the ORF group, with uncertain function. After removal of 4 bases from V and 3 bases from J, the junction contained 16 bases not matched to a gene. The CDR3 is 18 residues long. The CDR3 here is CASSPYTGTENSTDTQYF. CDR3 DNA sequence: TGCGCCAGCAGTCCGTACACGGGGACAGAAAATTCGACAGATACGCAGTATTTT.

This clone has only a few counts. The chain carries TRBV5-1 and TRBJ2-2, with 8 bases that match TRBD2. After removal of 8 bases from V and 7 bases from J, the junction contained 10 bases not matched to a gene. The length of the CDR3 is 14 residues. Germline V gene sequence: CDR1 SGHRS, CDR2 YFSETQ. The CDR3 region is CASKRSGGGGELFF. The DNA for the CDR3 is TGCGCCAGTAAGAGAAGCGGGGGCGGCGGGGAGCTGTTTTTT.

The gene calls are TRBV28 and TRBJ1-2; no reliable D call. Germline values: CDR1 MDHEN, CDR2 SYDVKM. V was trimmed by 1 base and J by 7 bases, leaving 7 bases between them. The CDR3 extends over 12 amino acids. Here the CDR3 reads CASSLLSGGYTF. CDR3 nucleotides: TGTGCCAGCAGTTTATTAAGTGGTGGCTACACCTTC.